The T cell receptor (beta chain) described here comes from a study of blood T cell repertoires in COVID-19 (dated by TCRdb to the early 2020s). Regarding the study in general: The collaborator samples originated in the United States, Italy and Spain and spanned the acute and convalescent phases of COVID-19. The dataset comprised deeply sampled blood TCRbeta repertoires from subjects exposed to, actively infected with, or recovered from COVID-19. Nearly every sample came with metadata listing a de-identified subject ID, COVID-19 status, age in years and sex. Where HLA class I and class II types were available, the types were taken from metadata supplied by the sample provider, not from assay-based typing. Samples came from the ongoing ImmuneRACE study (first 160 participants) plus 1,254 subjects from 6 global collaborators. The material from the prospective study consisted of cDNA or gDNA derived from T cells, B-cell-depleted T cells, or PBMCs. The repertoires were released in a freely available public database intended as a resource for research on the immune response to SARS-CoV-2. On the study overall, not on this receptor specifically: The quantity of clinical and demographic metadata differed by source and by participant and was supplied without curation.

Comments on this clone: The antigen it recognizes is unknown. No base quality information exists; no much larger clone differs at one position.

Each collaborating institution followed its own protocols to collect whole blood in K2EDTA tubes. Collaborator samples were shipped for TCRbeta analysis as frozen whole blood, isolated PBMCs, or DNA extracted from either sample type. TCRbeta CDR3 regions were amplified from genomic DNA using the immunoSEQ Assay, a bias-controlled multiplex PCR. The study's own analysis went as follows. Within the assay, amplification of reference gene primers was used to estimate how many nucleated cells each sample contained. To quantify the absolute abundance of each unique TCRbeta CDR3 rearrangement, sequence reads were collapsed and filtered. Productive Simpson clonality was computed per sample as the square root of Simpson's diversity index over productive rearrangements. The table was pulled from immuneACCESS by TCRdb, which kept in-frame rearrangements only. Such tables lose some clones; where checked, under half of the loss comes from unresolved V genes, and the rest has no known cause. That table furnishes V, J and clone size, whereas the DNA furnished D and trimming. This sample lists more than 25,000 clones; 75% to 85% were detected once. About an eighth of the sample is taken by the ten largest.

This receptor was identified in a human donor in a cohort sampled during active COVID-19. The sequenced sample consisted of peripheral blood.

The nucleotide sequence is TGTGCCAGCAGTTTATCCACCAGGGGTGGAAACACCATATATTTT. Translated, it gives CASSLSTRGGNTIYF. The chain employs TRBV28 and TRBJ1-3, and perhaps TRBD1 as D gene, on 6 matching bases. V is reduced by 1 base and J by 3 bases, leaving a spacing of 10 bases between them. Based on the germline V gene, the CDR1 and CDR2 sequences are MDHEN and SYDVKM. The CDR3 contains 15 residues, cysteine and phenylalanine counted. The sequence is cut down to CDR3 DNA, 45 bases in frame from base 1. With the rest looked up from the reference TRBV28 and TRBJ1-3 genes rather than sequenced, the full variable domain is DVKVTQSSRYLVKRTGEKVFLECVQDMDHENMFWYRQDPGLGLRLIYFSYDVKMKEKGDIPEGYSVSREKKERFSLILESASTNQTSMYLCASSLSTRGGNTIYFGEGSWLTVV.